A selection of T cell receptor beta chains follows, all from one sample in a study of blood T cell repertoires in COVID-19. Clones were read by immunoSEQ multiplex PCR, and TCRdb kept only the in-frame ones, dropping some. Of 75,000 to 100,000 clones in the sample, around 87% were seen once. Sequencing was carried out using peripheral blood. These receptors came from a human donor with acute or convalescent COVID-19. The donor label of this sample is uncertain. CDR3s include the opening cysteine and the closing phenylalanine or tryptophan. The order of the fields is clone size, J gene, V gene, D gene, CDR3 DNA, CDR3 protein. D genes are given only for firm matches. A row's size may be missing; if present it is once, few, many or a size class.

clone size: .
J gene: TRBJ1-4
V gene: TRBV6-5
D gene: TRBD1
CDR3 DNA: TGTGCCAGCAGTTTGGGTGGACAGGGTAGGGAAAAACTGTTTTTT
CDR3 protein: CASSLGGQGREKLFF

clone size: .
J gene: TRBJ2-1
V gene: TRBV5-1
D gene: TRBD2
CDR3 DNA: TGCGCCAGCAGCTTGGGTCAGGAGCGGGGGGGCGGTGAGCAGTTCTTC
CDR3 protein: CASSLGQERGGGEQFF

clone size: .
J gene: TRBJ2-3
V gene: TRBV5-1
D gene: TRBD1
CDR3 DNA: TGCGCCAGCAGCCCCGACAGGGACACAGATACGCAGTATTTT
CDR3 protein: CASSPDRDTDTQYF

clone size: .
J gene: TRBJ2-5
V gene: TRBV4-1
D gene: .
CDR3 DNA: TGCGCCAGCAGCCAAGGCCAGGGGCCCTTAAGGGAGACCCAGTACTTC
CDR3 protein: CASSQGQGPLRETQYF

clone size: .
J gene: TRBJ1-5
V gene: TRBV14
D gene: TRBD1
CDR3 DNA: TGTGCCAGCAGCCCACTGGCAGGGACAGGGGTCGCGCGAGGAAGTAAACGTGGTCAGCCCCAGCATTTT
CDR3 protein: CASSPLAGTGVARGSKRGQPQHF

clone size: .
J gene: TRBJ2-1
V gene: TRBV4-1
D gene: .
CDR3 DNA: TGCGCCAGCAGCCAAGATGACAGGACGACCTACAATGAGCAGTTCTTC
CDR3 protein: CASSQDDRTTYNEQFF

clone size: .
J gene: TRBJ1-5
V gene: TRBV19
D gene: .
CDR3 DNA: TGTGCCAGTAGCCAAGCGGGGGCCGGTCAGCATTTT
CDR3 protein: CASSQAGAGQHF

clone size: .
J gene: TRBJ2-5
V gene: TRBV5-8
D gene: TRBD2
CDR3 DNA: TGTGCCAGCAGCACGGGACTAGCGGGAACTAATTTTGAGACCCAGTACTTC
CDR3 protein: CASSTGLAGTNFETQYF

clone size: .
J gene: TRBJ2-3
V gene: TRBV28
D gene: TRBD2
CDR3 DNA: TGTGCCAGCAGTTCCGGGACTAGTAATAGCGCAGATACGCAGTATTTT
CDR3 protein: CASSSGTSNSADTQYF

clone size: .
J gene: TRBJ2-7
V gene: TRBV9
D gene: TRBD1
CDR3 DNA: TGTGCCAGCAGCGTAGGAGGACAGGGGGCTCCCTACGAGCAGTACTTC
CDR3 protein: CASSVGGQGAPYEQYF

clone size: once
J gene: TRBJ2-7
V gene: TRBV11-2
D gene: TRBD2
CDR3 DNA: TGTGCCAGCAGCTTAGATCAGCCTAGCGGGGGGGCCTACGAGCAGTACTTC
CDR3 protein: CASSLDQPSGGAYEQYF

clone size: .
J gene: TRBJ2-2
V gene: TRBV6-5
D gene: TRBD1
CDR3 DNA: TGTGCCAGCAGTTACCCGGGACAGGGAGGGACCGGGGAGCTGTTTTTT
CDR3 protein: CASSYPGQGGTGELFF

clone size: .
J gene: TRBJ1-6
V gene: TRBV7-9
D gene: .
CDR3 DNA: TGTGCCAGCAGCTTTCATGGGGCTGATTCACCCCTCCACTTT
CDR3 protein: CASSFHGADSPLHF

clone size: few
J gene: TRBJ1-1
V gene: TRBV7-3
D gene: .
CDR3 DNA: TGTGCCAGCAGCAACAACAGGGCCACTGAAGCTTTCTTT
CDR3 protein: CASSNNRATEAFF

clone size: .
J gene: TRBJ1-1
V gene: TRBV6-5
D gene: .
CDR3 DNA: TGTGCCAGCAGTTACGATTGGCGGCCGAACACTGAAGCTTTCTTT
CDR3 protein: CASSYDWRPNTEAFF

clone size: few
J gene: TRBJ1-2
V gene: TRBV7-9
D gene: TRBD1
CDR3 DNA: TGTGCCAGCAGCACCTATACAGGGGTCCATGGCTACACCTTC
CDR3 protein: CASSTYTGVHGYTF

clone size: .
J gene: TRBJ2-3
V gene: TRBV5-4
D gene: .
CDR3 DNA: TGTGCCAGCAGCTTGGGCCGCCCGGTGGATACGCAGTATTTT
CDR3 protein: CASSLGRPVDTQYF

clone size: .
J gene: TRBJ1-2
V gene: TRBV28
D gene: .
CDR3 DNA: TGTGCCAGCAGTTTTCCGGGTCCGGGAGGCTACACCTTC
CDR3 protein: CASSFPGPGGYTF

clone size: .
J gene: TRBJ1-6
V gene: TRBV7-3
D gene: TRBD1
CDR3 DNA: TGTGCCAGCAGCTTAACTTCGACAGGGACCCTCCACTTT
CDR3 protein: CASSLTSTGTLHF

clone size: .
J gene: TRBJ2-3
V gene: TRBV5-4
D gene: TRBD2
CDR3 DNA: TGTGCCAGCAGCTTGGCCAGCGGGGGCACAGATACGCAGTATTTT
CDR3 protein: CASSLASGGTDTQYF

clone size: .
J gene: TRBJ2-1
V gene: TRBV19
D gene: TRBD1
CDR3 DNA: TGTGCCAGTAGTATAGGTGACAGGGGAAGGAGTGAGCAGTTCTTC
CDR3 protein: CASSIGDRGRSEQFF

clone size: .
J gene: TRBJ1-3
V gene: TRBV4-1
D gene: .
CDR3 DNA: TGCGCCAGCAGCCAAGGTTTGGGCCAAAACACCATATATTTT
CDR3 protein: CASSQGLGQNTIYF

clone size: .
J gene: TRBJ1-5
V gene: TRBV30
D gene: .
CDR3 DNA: TGTGCCTGGAGTGGTATCGTAGGAGGGACGGGACAGCCCCAGCATTTT
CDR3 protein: CAWSGIVGGTGQPQHF

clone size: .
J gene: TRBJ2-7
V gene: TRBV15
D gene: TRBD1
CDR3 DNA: TGTGCCACCAGCAGCGGGGCAGGGGGCAATGAGCAGTACTTC
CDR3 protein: CATSSGAGGNEQYF

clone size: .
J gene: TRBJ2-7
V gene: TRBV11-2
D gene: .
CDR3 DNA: TGTGCCAGCAGCTTCGATACCACAGCGGGCTACGAGCAGTACTTC
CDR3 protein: CASSFDTTAGYEQYF

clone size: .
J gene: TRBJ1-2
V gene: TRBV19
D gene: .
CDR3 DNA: TGTGCCAGTAGTACCACCTTCAGAGCACAGCAATATGGCTACACCTTC
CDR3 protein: CASSTTFRAQQYGYTF

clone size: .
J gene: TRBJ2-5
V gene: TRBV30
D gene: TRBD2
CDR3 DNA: TGTGCCTGGAGTGTACTCCTAGCGGGGGTTAACCAAGAGACCCAGTACTTC
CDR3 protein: CAWSVLLAGVNQETQYF